This is a list of T cell receptor beta chains from one sample in a study of beta chain features in type 1 diabetes. Sequencing used immunoSEQ multiplex PCR; TCRdb keeps in-frame clones, though not all of them. The sample gives hundreds of thousands of clones, 30% of which show up once; about 0.065% is in the top ten. Source material: naive CD4+ T cells from blood. The receptor set was obtained from a man aged 18 to 30 in good health. CDR3s include the opening cysteine and the closing phenylalanine or tryptophan. The D gene is left open where the match is weak. Clone sizes are given selectively: once, few, many, or a class where the clone is expanded.

clone size | D gene | J gene | V gene | CDR3 DNA | CDR3 protein
. | TRBD2 | TRBJ2-1 | TRBV28 | TGTGCCAGCAGTTTTCGGCTAGCGGGAGTGAATGAGCAGTTCTTC | CASSFRLAGVNEQFF
. | TRBD1 | TRBJ1-4 | TRBV2 | TGTGCCAGCAGAGGGGGCACAGCTAATGAAAAACTGTTTTTT | CASRGGTANEKLFF
few | . | TRBJ1-1 | TRBV19 | TGTGCCAGTAGTCTCTTCGGCACTGAAGCTTTCTTT | CASSLFGTEAFF
few | . | TRBJ2-2 | TRBV5-4 | TGTGCCAGCAGCCCCCAGAATGAGATAGTCACCGGGGAGCTGTTTTTT | CASSPQNEIVTGELFF
. | TRBD2 | TRBJ2-7 | TRBV30 | TGTGCCTGGAATAGTCCAGCGGGAGGGCCGGGTGACGAGCAGTACTTC | CAWNSPAGGPGDEQYF
few | TRBD2 | TRBJ2-6 | TRBV29-1 | TGCAGCGTTGTTTCTAGCGGGATCACTGGGGCCAACGTCCTGACTTTC | CSVVSSGITGANVLTF
. | TRBD2 | TRBJ2-3 | TRBV4-1 | TGCGCCAGCAGCCAAGTAGTAGCACCTCCGGACCTGGGAGGGCCCTTAGGATCCCCCTATTTT | CASSQVVAPPDLGGPLGSPYF
few | TRBD2 | TRBJ2-5 | TRBV5-1 | TGCGCCAGCAGCTTGGGAGGACTAGCGGGATACCAAGAGACCCAGTACTTC | CASSLGGLAGYQETQYF
. | TRBD2 | TRBJ2-3 | TRBV5-4 | TGTGCCAGCAGCTTGGTGATAGCGGGAGCCCCAGGGGATACGCAGTATTTT | CASSLVIAGAPGDTQYF
. | TRBD2 | TRBJ2-7 | TRBV6-5 | TGTGCCAGCAGTTACTCTCCAGCGGGGATTTACGAGCAGTACTTC | CASSYSPAGIYEQYF
few | . | TRBJ2-7 | TRBV25-1 | TGTGCCAGCAGTGAACTGTTCGGCGTCGAGCAGTACTTC | CASSELFGVEQYF
. | . | TRBJ2-2 | TRBV10-3 | TGTGCCATCGGGGGTAACACCGGGGAGCTGTTTTTT | CAIGGNTGELFF
. | . | TRBJ2-7 | TRBV20-1 | TGCAGTGCTCTCACAGTCTACGAGCAGTACTTC | CSALTVYEQYF
. | . | TRBJ1-1 | TRBV6-5 | TGTGCCAGCAGTTACACTACGGTGAACACTGAAGCTTTCTTT | CASSYTTVNTEAFF
few | TRBD2 | TRBJ2-1 | TRBV5-1 | TGCGCCAGCAGCTTAGGGACTAGCGGGACCAATGAGCAGTTCTTC | CASSLGTSGTNEQFF
. | . | TRBJ1-3 | TRBV30 | TGTGCCCATACAGGGACTGGAAACACCATATATTTT | CAHTGTGNTIYF
. | TRBD1 | TRBJ1-2 | TRBV20-1 | TGCAGTGCTAAGGACAGGGGTGGCTACACCTTC | CSAKDRGGYTF
few | . | TRBJ2-3 | TRBV30 | TGTGCCTGTACTAACTCGTCTCGTAGCACAGATACGCAGTATTTT | CACTNSSRSTDTQYF
. | . | TRBJ2-7 | TRBV5-1 | TGCGCCAGCAGCTTGGGGGACGCATCCTACGAGCAGTACTTC | CASSLGDASYEQYF
few | . | TRBJ2-7 | TRBV7-7 | TGTGCTAGCAGCTTAGGAGTCCGGGACGAGCAGTACTTC | CASSLGVRDEQYF
once | . | TRBJ2-2 | TRBV7-8 | TGTGCCAGCAGCTTTTTAACCGGGGAGCTGTTTTTT | CASSFLTGELFF
. | TRBD2 | TRBJ2-1 | TRBV2 | TGTGCCAGCAGAGGACTAGCGGAGAGGATGTGCCAGTTCTTC | CASRGLAERMCQFF
once | . | TRBJ2-1 | TRBV10-3 | TGTGCCATCAGCCGACAGGCCATAGACAATGAGCAGTTCTTC | CAISRQAIDNEQFF
. | . | TRBJ2-4 | TRBV5-5 | TGTGCCAGCAGCTTCCAGGGCCTTGGGGCCAAAAACATTCAGTACTTC | CASSFQGLGAKNIQYF
. | TRBD1 | TRBJ2-1 | TRBV5-1 | TGCGCCAGCAGCCTGGGGGACAGCCAGAATGAGCAGTTCTTC | CASSLGDSQNEQFF
few | TRBD2 | TRBJ2-7 | TRBV7-2 | TGTGCCAGCAGCTTGACGGGACTAGCGGGAGGAGAGCAGTACTTC | CASSLTGLAGGEQYF
few | . | TRBJ2-3 | TRBV5-4 | TGTGCCAGCAGCCCGACGACAGATACGCAGTATTTT | CASSPTTDTQYF
. | TRBD2 | TRBJ2-1 | TRBV27 | TGTGCCAGCAGTCGTCGACAGCGGGAATACAATGAGCAGTTCTTC | CASSRRQREYNEQFF
. | . | TRBJ2-2 | TRBV29-1 | TGCAGCGTTCGATGGATGGCGGCATCTAACACCGGGGAGCTGTTTTTT | CSVRWMAASNTGELFF
. | . | TRBJ1-1 | TRBV5-6 | TGTGCCAGCAGCCCCTTGTTTGGCCGCATGAACACTGAAGCTTTCTTT | CASSPLFGRMNTEAFF
few | . | TRBJ2-4 | TRBV30 | TGTGCCTGGAGTGTGGGTAGCGGAAACATTCAGTACTTC | CAWSVGSGNIQYF
. | TRBD1 | TRBJ2-1 | TRBV7-7 | TGTGCTAGCAGCAGGGACAGAAACAATGAGCAGTTCTTC | CASSRDRNNEQFF
few | . | TRBJ2-7 | TRBV29-1 | TGCAGCGTTCTCGGTGACTCCTACGAGCAGTACTTC | CSVLGDSYEQYF
few | . | TRBJ2-2 | TRBV9 | TGTGCCAGCAGCGTAGTTGACGCCGGGGAGCTGTTTTTT | CASSVVDAGELFF
. | . | TRBJ1-2 | TRBV6-1 | TGTGCCAGCAGTGAAGGGGGAGCTAACTATGGCTACACCTTC | CASSEGGANYGYTF
few | . | TRBJ2-1 | TRBV9 | TGTGCCAGCAGCGTCGGCAGAGGGGATCTTGAGCAGTTCTTC | CASSVGRGDLEQFF
few | . | TRBJ1-5 | TRBV11-2 | TGTGCCAGCAGCCCCAGGGGTAATCAGCCCCAGCATTTT | CASSPRGNQPQHF
. | . | TRBJ2-5 | TRBV7-9 | TGTGCCAGCAGCTTAGTCGAGACCCAGTACTTC | CASSLVETQYF
few | . | TRBJ2-2 | TRBV9 | TGTGCCAGCAGCCCTAGAGGGCCGAACACCGGGGAGCTGTTTTTT | CASSPRGPNTGELFF
once | . | TRBJ2-7 | TRBV2 | TGTGCCAGCAGTTATATAAAGACCTACGAGCAGTACTTC | CASSYIKTYEQYF
few | TRBD2 | TRBJ2-5 | TRBV2 | TGTGCCAGCAGACTTAGCGGGCCTGGGGACTTC | CASRLSGPGDF
. | . | TRBJ2-3 | TRBV30 | TGTGCCTGGAGCGCCCCTGGCGGGCTGACAGATACGCAGTATTTT | CAWSAPGGLTDTQYF
few | . | TRBJ2-3 | TRBV4-2 | TGTGCCAGCAGCCAAGATGTCACGAATACGCAGTATTTT | CASSQDVTNTQYF
few | . | TRBJ1-1 | TRBV14 | TGTGCCAGCAGCCTCGAGCTCCGGCTGTCTGAAGCTTTCTTT | CASSLELRLSEAFF
. | TRBD1 | TRBJ2-7 | TRBV6-1 | TGTGCCAGCAGTGCGGACAGGGCGAAGGTTTCCGAGCAGTACTTC | CASSADRAKVSEQYF
few | . | TRBJ1-2 | TRBV25-1 | TGTGCCAGCAGTCTACCGAATAACTATGGCTACACCTTC | CASSLPNNYGYTF